This TCR beta chain is from a study of CD4 T cells in relation to SARS-CoV-2 and coronaviruses. Study overall: After about nine days of antigen culture, PBMC TCR beta CDR3s were sequenced. The study, taken as a whole, reports: Samples before the pandemic and after infection were not matched within any donor.

The data were produced by immunoSEQ multiplex PCR, yet TCRdb's version contains in-frame clones alone and is incomplete. The sample carries 25,000 to 35,000 clones, 76% recorded once. CD4+ T cells from unexposed donors were obtained before the COVID-19 pandemic (2011-2018). After less than 11 days of culture, CD4+ T cells were isolated. On days 3 and 7, cultures got half fresh IL-2 medium. Comment on this clone: Its target is not known.

The V gene end was trimmed by 8 bases and the J gene end by 4 bases; junction bases not matched to a gene: 12. The CDR3 is 14 residues long. Per the germline V gene, CDR1 is GTSNPN and CDR2 is SVGIG (reference sequence). The sequenced sample consisted of CD4+ T cells from PBMCs, cultured in vitro. The chain employs TRBV30 and TRBJ2-3, with 7 bases lining up with TRBD2. This TCR was recovered from a human donor in good health. CDR3 loop: CARGMGEGADTQYF. Written as DNA, the CDR3 is TGTGCCAGGGGTATGGGGGAGGGCGCAGATACGCAGTATTTT.